The 24 T cell receptor beta chains given below trace back to one sample, sequenced in a study of tumor-infiltrating lymphocytes in localized non-small cell lung cancer. Some clones are missing from TCRdb's copy, which holds only in-frame ones; the method was immunoSEQ multiplex PCR. The sample has fewer than 20,000 clones, 70% to 90% seen once. The sequenced sample was uninvolved lung tissue not adjacent to the tumor. The receptor set was obtained from a human donor with non-small cell lung cancer.

The V gene is TRBV30, the J gene TRBJ2-1, with 9 bases lining up with TRBD2. In germline, CDR1 is GTSNPN, CDR2 SVGIG (reference sequence). The CDR3 has 17 amino acids. J gave up 10 bases and V 0 bases, and 16 bases lay outside the gene matches. The CDR3 region has the DNA TGTGCCTGGAGTGTACGGGTCTTCGCAGGGGCGGGGGGGGAGCAGTTCTTC. Protein: CAWSVRVFAGAGGEQFF. The variable domain in full, completed from reference TRBV30 and TRBJ2-1, reads SQTIHQWPATLVQPVGSPLSLECTVEGTSNPNLYWYRQAAGRGLQLLFYSVGIGQISSEVPQNLSASRPQDRQFILSSKKLLLSDSGFYLCAWSVRVFAGAGGEQFFGPGTRLTVL.

The rearrangement joins TRBV2 to TRBJ2-1; D call uncertain. V lost 5 bases and J lost 5, with 7 bases in between. The germline CDR1 and CDR2 sequences are SNHLY and FYNNEI. The CDR3 covers 12 residues. The CDR3 coding sequence is TGTGCCAGCAGTTTAATAGACAATGAGCAGTTCTTC. It yields the protein CASSLIDNEQFF. The full variable domain, its missing parts supplied by reference TRBV2 and TRBJ2-1, is EPEVTQTPSHQVTQMGQEVILRCVPISNHLYFYWYRQILGQKVEFLVSFYNNEISEKSEIFDDQFSVERPDGSNFTLKIRSTKLEDSAMYFCASSLIDNEQFFGPGTRLTVL.

This sequence joins TRBV6-6 and TRBJ1-4; no clear D. Germline CDR1 MNHNY, CDR2 SVGAGI (reference sequence). The CDR3 spans 16 residues. V lost 4 bases and J 2 bases, leaving 14 bases between the germline ends. The CDR3 reads CASSWGKVGTNEKLFF. In nucleotides, the CDR3 is TGTGCCAGCAGTTGGGGAAAGGTGGGGACTAATGAAAAACTGTTTTTT.

The rearrangement links TRBV5-5 to TRBJ2-5; possible D gene TRBD1, 5 bases. The V and J ends lost 0 bases and 2 bases respectively, with 11 bases between them. The CDR3 consists of 15 residues. CDR1 SGHKS and CDR2 YYEKEE come from the germline V gene (reference sequence). The CDR3 coding sequence is TGTGCCAGCAGCTTGGCCCCCGACAGTCAAGAGACCCAGTACTTC. Translated: CASSLAPDSQETQYF.

In this sample, this clone turned up once. CDR3 coding DNA: TGCAGCGTTGAGTTGAGCTCCTACAATGAGCAGTTCTTC. This gives the protein CSVELSSYNEQFF. V and J are TRBV29-1 and TRBJ2-1; D is unresolved. Trimming stripped 3 bases from V and 0 bases from J, with 6 bases between. This CDR3 spans 13 amino acids. Germline V gene data show CDR1 as SQVTM and CDR2 as ANQGSEA.

This clone appeared a single time. This CDR3 is CASSYSGERDTEAFF. CDR3 in DNA: TGTGCCAGCAGTTACTCAGGGGAAAGGGACACTGAAGCTTTCTTT. The rearrangement links TRBV6-5 to TRBJ1-1; a possible D gene is TRBD1 (5 bases). Per the germline V gene, CDR1 is MNHEY and CDR2 is SVGAGI. V lost 0 bases, J lost 3 bases, and 11 bases lay in between. The CDR3 length is 15 residues.

A few counts support this clone. This chain joins TRBV7-2 and TRBJ2-5; possibly TRBD2 for D (6 bases). Germline V gene sequence: CDR1 SGHTA, CDR2 FQGNSA. The CDR3 has 13 amino acids. The germline V and J ends were trimmed by 7 bases and 4 bases, with 13 bases remaining between them. The CDR3 region has the DNA TGTGCCAGCATCCCACTAGCAGGAGAGACCCAGTACTTC. Translating it yields CASIPLAGETQYF.

The rearrangement links TRBV28 to TRBJ2-7; 7 bases align to TRBD1. The junction had 10 bases not matched to a gene; V was cut back by 6 bases and J by 2 bases. CDR1 and CDR2 (germline): MDHEN, SYDVKM. The length of the CDR3 is 15 residues. The DNA of the CDR3 is TGTGCCAGCAGCCAAACCTCAACAGGGGCCTACGAGCAGTACTTC. Its protein is CASSQTSTGAYEQYF.

The V and J genes are TRBV10-3 and TRBJ1-5; D gene ambiguous. The CDR3 runs to 12 residues. Germline V gene sequence: CDR1 ENHRY, CDR2 SYGVKD. Trimming removed 0 bases at V and 6 bases at J, with 3 bases between. The CDR3 loop reads CAISESGQPQHF. The CDR3 region has the DNA TGTGCCATCAGTGAGTCGGGTCAGCCCCAGCATTTT.

The rearrangement links TRBV13 to TRBJ2-7, with 9 positions matching TRBD1. The V segment lost 5 bases and the J segment 5 bases; nucleotides outside the gene matches: 7. From germline, CDR1 is PRHDT and CDR2 FYEKMQ (reference sequence). The CDR3 extends over 14 amino acids. The CDR3 DNA is TGTGCCAGCAGCGATGGACAGGGGTCCCACGAGCAGTACTTC. It is translated as CASSDGQGSHEQYF.

V and J are TRBV7-9 and TRBJ2-6, with 8 positions matching TRBD1. Germline trimming cut 4 bases from V and 2 bases from J; bases unmatched to any gene: 1. CDR3 size: 15 residues. The V gene's germline CDR1 is SEHNR and CDR2 FQNEAQ (reference sequence). The CDR3 is CASSSDRAGANVLTF. As DNA, the CDR3 is TGTGCCAGCAGCTCGGACAGGGCTGGGGCCAACGTCCTGACTTTC. Looking up the rest from reference TRBV7-9 and TRBJ2-6 gives the full variable domain: DTGVSQNPRHKITKRGQNVTFRCDPISEHNRLYWYRQTLGQGPEFLTYFQNEAQLEKSRLLSDRFSAERPKGSFSTLEIQRTEQGDSAMYLCASSSDRAGANVLTFGAGSRLTVL.

The chain carries TRBV20-1 and TRBJ2-7; no definite D call. Trimming left V 3 bases short and J 4 bases short, with 7 bases between. This CDR3 has 11 amino acids. Germline CDR1 reads DFQATT; CDR2 reads SNEGSKA (reference sequence). The CDR3 sequence: CSASDAYEQYF. In DNA, the CDR3 is TGCAGTGCTAGCGACGCGTACGAGCAGTACTTC.

The rearrangement joins TRBV6-6 to TRBJ1-3; 8 nucleotides align to TRBD1. The germline CDR1 and CDR2 sequences are MNHNY and SVGAGI (reference sequence). The CDR3 contains 12 residues. CDR3 protein: CEQGAGGNTIYF. CDR3 nucleotides: TGTGAGCAGGGGGCAGGGGGAAACACCATATATTTT.

This chain uses TRBV5-1 with TRBJ1-3; TRBD1 matches at 10 bases. Trimming at V came to 2 bases and at J to 1 base, leaving 9 bases not matched to a gene. The CDR3 contains 18 residues. Germline V gives CDR1 SGHRS, CDR2 YFSETQ. CDR3 protein: CASSFTPGQGSSGNTIYF. Here the CDR3 DNA reads TGCGCCAGCAGCTTCACACCGGGACAGGGGAGTTCTGGAAACACCATATATTTT.

In its sample, this clone ranks as medium-sized. This sequence joins TRBV9 and TRBJ2-7; 12 positions agree with TRBD2. The germline V gene encodes CDR1 SGDLS and CDR2 YYNGEE. V shed 4 bases and J 4 bases; nucleotides not matched to a gene: 6. The CDR3 totals 15 residues. CDR3 amino acids: CASSPSLAGGYEQYF. The DNA of the CDR3 is TGTGCCAGCAGCCCCAGCCTAGCGGGAGGGTACGAGCAGTACTTC.

This clone was detected only once. This rearrangement joins TRBV6-6 to TRBJ1-1; D not certain. Per the germline V gene, CDR1 is MNHNY and CDR2 is SVGAGI (reference sequence). CDR3 length: 12 residues. Trimming took 10 bases from V and 1 from J, leaving 10 bases between them. The CDR3 reads CAIKTGNTEAFF. CDR3 bases: TGTGCCATCAAAACGGGGAACACTGAAGCTTTCTTT.

V is TRBV6-1 and J is TRBJ1-1; D is undetermined. The germline gives CDR1 MNHNS, CDR2 SASEGT. The V end was cut by 2 bases, the J end by 2 bases, with 12 bases between. CDR3 length: 15 residues. CDR3 DNA: TGTGCCAGCAGTGAAATGGGGTTGGGAAACACTGAAGCTTTCTTT. Its protein product is CASSEMGLGNTEAFF.

This rearrangement joins TRBV6-4 to TRBJ1-1; TRBD1 matches at 10 bases. With V trimmed by 6 bases and J by 7 bases, 5 bases remained unmatched. Germline V gene data show CDR1 as MRHNA and CDR2 as SNTAGT. The CDR3 has 13 amino acids. CDR3 sequence (DNA): TGTGCCAGCAGCCCCGGACAGGGGGGTGAAGCTTTCTTT. This codes for CASSPGQGGEAFF.

This sequence joins TRBV29-1 and TRBJ1-1; D perhaps matches TRBD1 (6 bases). CDR3 length: 13 amino acids. CDR1 is SQVTM, CDR2 ANQGSEA, per germline. V was shortened by 5 bases and J by 1 base, with 11 bases between the two germline ends. For the CDR3, the DNA is TGCAGCGTTTCTTGGACAGAGAACACTGAAGCTTTCTTT. Its protein product is CSVSWTENTEAFF.

This sequence joins TRBV9 and TRBJ1-3; D is unclear. CDR1 and CDR2 (germline): SGDLS, YYNGEE. Trimming stripped 1 base from V and 4 bases from J, with 12 bases between. This CDR3 has 15 residues. This CDR3 reads CASSVHPSAGNTIYF. In DNA, the CDR3 is TGTGCCAGCAGCGTACACCCGAGCGCGGGAAACACCATATATTTT.

The chain is built from TRBV5-1 and TRBJ1-1; possibly TRBD1 for D (6 bases). With 0 bases removed from V and 1 base from J, the gap between germline ends came to 10 bases. CDR1 is SGHRS and CDR2 is YFSETQ in the germline V gene. This CDR3 is 15 amino acids long. CDR3 in amino acids: CASSLEGTRNTEAFF. The CDR3 nucleotides are TGCGCCAGCAGCTTGGAAGGGACAAGGAACACTGAAGCTTTCTTT. The full variable domain, with the rest looked up from reference TRBV5-1 and TRBJ1-1, is KAGVTQTPRYLIKTRGQQVTLSCSPISGHRSVSWYQQTPGQGLQFLFEYFSETQRNKGNFPGRFSGRQFSNSRSEMNVSTLELGDSALYLCASSLEGTRNTEAFFGQGTRLTVV.

This chain uses TRBV6-1 with TRBJ1-2; 10 bases map to TRBD1. Trimming removed 5 bases from V and 7 bases from J; junction bases left unmatched: 10. This CDR3 has 15 residues. Germline CDR1 and CDR2: MNHNS and SASEGT. Here the CDR3 reads CASSKDTTGGIGYTF. In DNA, the CDR3 is TGTGCCAGCAGTAAGGATACGACAGGGGGCATTGGCTACACCTTC.

The chain carries TRBV10-3 and TRBJ2-7; 9 nucleotides align to TRBD1. J gave up 6 bases and V 9 bases, and 18 bases lay outside the gene matches. Germline lookup yields CDR1 ENHRY and CDR2 SYGVKD. The CDR3 contains 16 residues. This chain's CDR3 is CAIAEKTGGDVSEQYF. CDR3 DNA sequence: TGTGCCATAGCCGAAAAAACAGGGGGCGACGTCTCCGAGCAGTACTTC.

This sequence joins TRBV10-3 and TRBJ1-2; 7 bases match TRBD1. Germline V lookup: CDR1 ENHRY, CDR2 SYGVKD. V gave up 0 bases and J gave up 0 bases; unmatched junction bases: 7. CDR3 length: 17 residues. The CDR3 here is CAISESSGGGTNYGYTF. The CDR3, as DNA: TGTGCCATCAGTGAGTCTTCAGGGGGGGGCACTAACTATGGCTACACCTTC.